The clone carrying this T cell receptor (beta chain) rates as large. Its antigen is unknown. These data are taken from a study of T cells in Graves' hyperthyroidism and ophthalmopathy. General observations from the study: The model predicted ophthalmopathy a median roughly 6.3 months before onset.

Trimming removed 10 bases from V and 3 bases from J, with 11 bases in between. The germline gives CDR1 MDHEN, CDR2 SYDVKM. The CDR3 is made up of 12 amino acids. What was amplified from RNA transcripts were TCR beta CDR3 regions. First-round RT-PCR with HTBI primers amplified the TCR CDR3 region. One entry per CDR3 protein results from TCRdb running MiXCR on the multiplex PCR reads. The profile shows hundreds of thousands of distinct CDR3 sequences, around 14% of them singletons. The receptor comes from a woman in her twenties or thirties with Graves' hyperthyroidism. The chain has TRBV28 and TRBJ2-3; D remains unclear. The sequenced sample was blood. CDR3 in DNA: TGTGCCACCGCAGTAGGAACAGATACGCAGTATTTT. It codes for CATAVGTDTQYF.